These 26 T cell receptor beta chains were sequenced from one sample in a study of blood T cell repertoires in COVID-19. The table came from immunoSEQ multiplex PCR; TCRdb's copy has only in-frame clones and leaves some out. This table has about 150,000 clones, about 80% appearing once. The source material was PBMCs or T cells enriched from blood (not recorded which). Source of these receptors: a woman aged 50 to 60 who had recovered from COVID-19.

This sequence joins TRBV28 and TRBJ1-5; D gene ambiguous. The V and J ends lost 5 bases and 2 bases respectively, with 13 bases between them. Germline V gene sequence: CDR1 MDHEN, CDR2 SYDVKM. This CDR3 has 15 residues. CDR3 coding DNA: TGTGCCAGCAGTCGGACTCCCGGGGGCAATCAGCCCCAGCATTTT. Its translation: CASSRTPGGNQPQHF. Drawing the rest from reference TRBV28 and TRBJ1-5, the complete variable domain is DVKVTQSSRYLVKRTGEKVFLECVQDMDHENMFWYRQDPGLGLRLIYFSYDVKMKEKGDIPEGYSVSREKKERFSLILESASTNQTSMYLCASSRTPGGNQPQHFGDGTRLSIL.

Details on this clone: With a much larger clone just one base away, this may be a read error. The chain combines TRBV7-6 with TRBJ1-5; D is ambiguous. The germline CDR1 and CDR2 sequences are SGHVS and FNYEAQ. Between the trimmed V and J ends, which lost 0 bases and 4 bases, there was a span of 4 bases. This CDR3 has 13 amino acids. CDR3 sequence: CASSLAQNQPQHF. The CDR3 bases are TGTGCCAGCAGCTTAGCTCAGAATCAGCCCCAGCATTTT.

This chain uses TRBV6-5 with TRBJ1-1; 7 nucleotides align to TRBD1. Germline V gene sequence: CDR1 MNHEY, CDR2 SVGAGI. This CDR3 is 12 amino acids long. Trimming at V came to 6 bases and at J to 4 bases, leaving 2 bases not matched to a gene. CDR3 sequence reads: CASRQGTTEAFF. The CDR3 DNA reads TGTGCCAGCAGACAGGGGACCACTGAAGCTTTCTTT.

Worth noting for this clone: Within the sample, other DNA sequences also encode this same CDR3. The J gene is TRBJ1-1, the V gene TRBV5-1, with 7 bases matching TRBD1. There are 14 residues in the CDR3. Per the germline V gene, CDR1 is SGHRS and CDR2 is YFSETQ. V trimming: 0 bases; J trimming: 5 bases; junction bases outside the gene matches: 4. CDR3 in DNA: TGCGCCAGCAGCTTGGTTCAGGGGGATACTGAAGCTTTCTTT. Its translation is CASSLVQGDTEAFF.

The gene calls are TRBV28 and TRBJ1-1; D perhaps matches TRBD1 (5 bases). V lost 2 bases to trimming and J lost 1 base, with 20 bases between them. The CDR3 is 18 residues long. Germline CDR1 reads MDHEN; CDR2 reads SYDVKM. The CDR3 DNA sequence: TGTGCCAGCAGTTTAACCCGCGGCTTCGGGGGGACGAACACTGAAGCTTTCTTT. Translated, it gives CASSLTRGFGGTNTEAFF.

The chain has TRBV5-6 and TRBJ2-1; TRBD2 might be the D (5 bases). Deletions cut 0 bases from V and 3 bases from J, with 13 bases between. Germline loops: CDR1 SGHDT, CDR2 YYEEEE. This CDR3 spans 16 amino acids. For the CDR3, the DNA is TGTGCCAGCAGCTTGGGGCGAGGGATAGACTACAATGAGCAGTTCTTC. It specifies CASSLGRGIDYNEQFF. Full variable domain (rest looked up from reference TRBV5-6 and TRBJ2-1): DAGVTQSPTHLIKTRGQQVTLRCSPKSGHDTVSWYQQALGQGPQFIFQYYEEEERQRGNFPDRFSGHQFPNYSSELNVNALLLGDSALYLCASSLGRGIDYNEQFFGPGTRLTVL.

The CDR3 spells CASREQTHQNQPQHF. The CDR3, as DNA: TGTGCCAGCAGAGAACAGACACACCAAAATCAGCCCCAGCATTTT. V usage is TRBV2 and J usage is TRBJ1-5; D not resolved. Germline V CDR1 and CDR2: SNHLY, FYNNEI. V lost 6 bases, J lost 4 bases, and 16 bases lay in between. The CDR3 spans 15 residues. The full variable domain, with the rest looked up from reference TRBV2 and TRBJ1-5, is EPEVTQTPSHQVTQMGQEVILRCVPISNHLYFYWYRQILGQKVEFLVSFYNNEISEKSEIFDDQFSVERPDGSNFTLKIRSTKLEDSAMYFCASREQTHQNQPQHFGDGTRLSIL.

The CDR3 reads CASSSWQGETQYF. Here the CDR3 DNA reads TGTGCCAGCAGTTCGTGGCAGGGGGAGACCCAGTACTTC. The rearrangement joins TRBV27 to TRBJ2-5; weak D call: TRBD1 (6 bases). CDR3 length: 13 amino acids. Germline CDR1 MNHEY, CDR2 SMNVEV (reference sequence). V was trimmed by 4 bases and J by 5 bases, leaving 11 bases between them.

The chain combines TRBV19 with TRBJ1-5; D may be TRBD1 (6 bases). The CDR3 covers 15 residues. The germline V gene has CDR1 LNHDA and CDR2 SQIVND (reference sequence). The V end was cut by 6 bases, the J end by 0 bases, with 12 bases between. The CDR3 nucleotides are TGTGCCAGTAGCGTACAGGGAAATAGCAATCAGCCCCAGCATTTT. Its protein product is CASSVQGNSNQPQHF.

The chain has TRBV4-1 and TRBJ1-5, with TRBD1 matching over 12 bases. Germline trimming cut 6 bases from V and 6 bases from J; bases unmatched to any gene: 9. The CDR3 covers 16 residues. Germline-derived CDR1 and CDR2 are MGHRA and YSYEKL. CDR3 sequence reads: CASSPTGQGAGQPQHF. CDR3 sequence (DNA): TGCGCCAGCAGTCCAACGGGACAGGGGGCAGGTCAGCCCCAGCATTTT.

The V and J genes are TRBV28 and TRBJ2-4; D possibly corresponds to TRBD2 (6 bases). V was shortened by 1 base and J by 3 bases, with 22 bases between the two germline ends. In germline, CDR1 is MDHEN, CDR2 SYDVKM. CDR3 length: 19 amino acids. The CDR3 sequence: CASSLSFGGSGGVKNIQYF. For the CDR3, the DNA is TGTGCCAGCAGTTTATCGTTCGGGGGATCCGGAGGGGTCAAAAACATTCAGTACTTC.

The chain combines TRBV7-3 with TRBJ1-6; D might be TRBD1 (6 bases). This CDR3 comprises 14 residues. In germline, CDR1 is SGHTA, CDR2 FQGTGA. Trimming stripped 4 bases from V and 7 bases from J, with 11 bases between. The CDR3 protein is CASSWRGRNSPLHF. CDR3 nucleotides: TGTGCCAGCAGCTGGCGGGGGCGGAATTCACCCCTCCACTTT.

The chain recombines TRBV2 with TRBJ1-5; D is perhaps TRBD1 (6 bases). V gave up 7 bases and J gave up 3 bases, with 13 bases separating them. The CDR3 has 14 amino acids. Looked up from germline, CDR1 is SNHLY and CDR2 is FYNNEI. CDR3 in DNA: TGTGCCAGCACCGGGGGGGGCAACAATCAGCCCCAGCATTTT. Amino acid sequence: CASTGGGNNQPQHF.

The chain joins TRBV7-8 to TRBJ1-3; a possible D gene is TRBD1 (6 bases). This CDR3 contains 15 residues. The V end was cut by 5 bases, the J end by 0 bases, with 11 bases between. Germline CDR1 SGHVS, CDR2 FQNEAQ. The CDR3: CASSRDRSSGNTIYF. As DNA, the CDR3 is TGTGCCAGCAGCCGCGACAGGAGCTCTGGAAACACCATATATTTT.

This sequence joins TRBV9 and TRBJ1-3; no firm D call. Trimming took off 1 base at V and 1 base at J, with 6 bases between the two ends. Germline loops: CDR1 SGDLS, CDR2 YYNGEE. CDR3 length: 14 amino acids. This CDR3 reads CASSVSLSGNTIYF. The CDR3 DNA sequence: TGTGCCAGCAGCGTATCCCTTTCTGGAAACACCATATATTTT.

The V call is TRBV19, the J call TRBJ2-5, with no clear D. V lost 6 bases, J lost 5 bases, and 16 bases lay in between. Per the germline V gene, CDR1 is LNHDA and CDR2 is SQIVND (reference sequence). The CDR3 has 14 residues. For the CDR3, the DNA is TGTGCCAGTAGCCCAATGAGAGGTGCTGAGACCCAGTACTTC. Translating it yields CASSPMRGAETQYF.

This chain joins TRBV5-6 and TRBJ2-7; D unclear. CDR3 length: 14 amino acids. V was cut by 0 bases and J by 4 bases, with 11 bases left in between. CDR1 is SGHDT, CDR2 YYEEEE, per germline. The CDR3 spells CASSLAADGYEQYF. The CDR3 nucleotides read TGTGCCAGCAGCTTGGCGGCAGACGGGTACGAGCAGTACTTC.

A single count supports this clone. The CDR3 DNA sequence: TGCAGCGTTGATCCTCCGGGACAGAGCACAGATACGCAGTATTTT. It yields the protein CSVDPPGQSTDTQYF. The chain is built from TRBV29-1 and TRBJ2-3; 7 bases map to TRBD1. The CDR3 spans 15 residues. Germline V gives CDR1 SQVTM, CDR2 ANQGSEA. The V segment lost 3 bases and the J segment 0 bases; nucleotides outside the gene matches: 6.

The chain joins TRBV6-5 to TRBJ2-7; 9 bases are shared with TRBD1. V shed 2 bases, J shed 5 bases, and the junction held 10 bases outside the gene matches. Germline V lookup: CDR1 MNHEY, CDR2 SVGAGI. The CDR3 totals 16 residues. CDR3 amino acids: CASSYPQTGGVDEQYF. In nucleotides, the CDR3 is TGTGCCAGCAGTTACCCCCAGACAGGGGGAGTGGACGAGCAGTACTTC.

The chain recombines TRBV7-2 with TRBJ2-1; a weak D match, TRBD2 (6 bases). V was cut by 1 base and J by 2 bases, with 9 bases left in between. The CDR3 totals 15 residues. CDR1 and CDR2 (germline): SGHTA, FQGNSA. The CDR3 here is CASSLGGTTYNEQFF. CDR3 nucleotides: TGTGCCAGCAGCTTAGGCGGGACGACCTACAATGAGCAGTTCTTC.

This clone was recorded once. The chain joins TRBV4-1 to TRBJ2-1, with D perhaps matching TRBD2 (6 bases). The CDR3 sequence is 14 residues long. V shed 1 base and J shed 4 bases, with 8 bases lying between them. The germline gives CDR1 MGHRA, CDR2 YSYEKL. CDR3 amino acids: CASSQGTTYNEQFF. As DNA, the CDR3 is TGCGCCAGCAGCCAAGGGACTACTTACAATGAGCAGTTCTTC.

To note about this clone: The same CDR3 also results from other DNA sequences found in this sample. The chain joins TRBV7-9 to TRBJ1-5; perhaps TRBD1 as D (5 bases). Germline V gene lookup returns CDR1 SEHNR and CDR2 FQNEAQ (reference sequence). Trimming removed 1 base at V and 2 bases at J, with 9 bases between. The CDR3 has 15 residues. The CDR3 DNA reads as TGTGCCAGCAGCTTAGGGGCGGGGGGCAATCAGCCCCAGCATTTT. Translating gives CASSLGAGGNQPQHF.

The chain is built from TRBV2 and TRBJ1-4, with a tentative D call TRBD1 (5 bases). The germline V gene encodes CDR1 SNHLY and CDR2 FYNNEI. This CDR3 has 15 residues. V lost 3 bases to trimming and J lost 7 bases, with 15 bases between them. CDR3 in amino acids: CASSDGVPGGEKLFF. CDR3 DNA sequence: TGTGCCAGCAGTGATGGAGTCCCGGGGGGTGAAAAACTGTTTTTT.

The rearrangement uses TRBV6-5 and TRBJ2-5; possible D gene TRBD2, 6 bases. With 6 bases removed from V and 0 bases from J, the gap between germline ends came to 14 bases. The CDR3 spans 15 residues. The germline gives CDR1 MNHEY, CDR2 SVGAGI. In nucleotides, the CDR3 is TGTGCCAGCAGCCAGGGACTCAACAACCAAGAGACCCAGTACTTC. Translated: CASSQGLNNQETQYF.

This clone was observed a single time. The chain carries TRBV4-1 and TRBJ2-3, with TRBD2 matching 10 bases. The CDR3 spans 17 residues. V was pared by 0 bases and J by 4 bases, with 7 bases of the junction left unmatched. The germline CDR1 and CDR2 sequences are MGHRA and YSYEKL. CDR3 in DNA: TGCGCCAGCAGCCAAGATTCAGCGCTAGCGGGGGCAGATACGCAGTATTTT. Translating gives CASSQDSALAGADTQYF.

The rearrangement joins TRBV2 to TRBJ2-7; possibly TRBD2 for D (6 bases). Germline V CDR1 and CDR2: SNHLY, FYNNEI. This CDR3 has 14 residues. The germline V and J ends were trimmed by 2 bases and 4 bases, with 12 bases remaining between them. The chain's CDR3 is CASSEFGEEYEQYF. DNA for the CDR3: TGTGCCAGCAGTGAATTTGGGGAGGAGTACGAGCAGTACTTC.